A single sample gave rise to the 27 T cell receptor beta chains below, sequenced in a study of T cell responses to AZD1222 COVID-19 vaccine. The data were produced by immunoSEQ multiplex PCR, yet TCRdb's version contains in-frame clones alone and is incomplete. The table records 100,000 to 150,000 clones, roughly 93% of them present only once. This sample comprised peripheral blood, obtained 28 days after the second AZD1222 dose. The receptor source for this set is an adult who received the AZD1222 COVID-19 vaccine.

V and J are TRBV28 and TRBJ1-1; possible D gene TRBD1, 5 bases. The germline CDR1 and CDR2 sequences are MDHEN and SYDVKM. This CDR3 is built from 16 residues. Trimming cost V 1 base and J 0 bases, with 12 bases left between them. CDR3 DNA sequence: TGTGCCAGCAGTTTATACGGGACCGGAATGAACACTGAAGCTTTCTTT. It is translated as CASSLYGTGMNTEAFF. Filled out from reference TRBV28 and TRBJ1-1, the complete variable domain reads DVKVTQSSRYLVKRTGEKVFLECVQDMDHENMFWYRQDPGLGLRLIYFSYDVKMKEKGDIPEGYSVSREKKERFSLILESASTNQTSMYLCASSLYGTGMNTEAFFGQGTRLTVV.

The V call is TRBV2, the J call TRBJ2-5, with 13 bases lining up with TRBD2. CDR1 and CDR2 (germline): SNHLY, FYNNEI. Trimming cost V 7 bases and J 7 bases; bases outside gene matches: 9. The CDR3 is made up of 15 amino acids. CDR3 sequence: CASKRTSGRGGTQYF. CDR3 DNA: TGTGCCAGCAAGAGGACTAGCGGGAGAGGGGGGACCCAGTACTTC.

The CDR3 DNA sequence: TGTGCCAGCAGAGAACCGGGAGGGCCAGGCAATGAGCAGTTCTTC. Translating it yields CASREPGGPGNEQFF. The rearrangement joins TRBV11-2 to TRBJ2-1, with TRBD2 identical over 8 bases. This CDR3 has 15 residues. V lost 6 bases and J lost 6; bases outside the gene matches: 10. Germline V lookup: CDR1 SGHAT, CDR2 FQNNGV.

This rearrangement joins TRBV7-2 to TRBJ1-2, with 7 bases lining up with TRBD1. This CDR3 has 15 amino acids. The V segment lost 2 bases and the J segment 4 bases; nucleotides outside the gene matches: 7. Germline values: CDR1 SGHTA, CDR2 FQGNSA. The CDR3 protein is CASSLQKGAFYGYTF. In nucleotides, the CDR3 is TGTGCCAGCAGCTTACAAAAGGGGGCCTTCTATGGCTACACCTTC.

V gene TRBV30 combines with J gene TRBJ2-3; D not certain. The germline V gene has CDR1 GTSNPN and CDR2 SVGIG (reference sequence). CDR3 length: 16 residues. V lost 0 bases and J lost 3, with 16 bases in between. The CDR3 nucleotides read TGTGCCTGGAGTGTACGGACCACGAAAAGAACAGATACGCAGTATTTT. It translates to CAWSVRTTKRTDTQYF.

This chain uses TRBV19 with TRBJ1-1; TRBD1 is a possible D gene (6 bases). Trimming pared 7 bases from V and 2 bases from J, leaving 14 bases between. This CDR3 has 14 amino acids. Germline CDR1 reads LNHDA; CDR2 reads SQIVND (reference sequence). The CDR3 sequence is CASMQLGGNTEAFF. The CDR3 DNA sequence: TGTGCCAGTATGCAGTTGGGGGGCAACACTGAAGCTTTCTTT.

The J gene is TRBJ2-2, the V gene TRBV6-5; D possibly corresponds to TRBD1 (6 bases). Trimming removed 7 bases from V and 3 bases from J, with 9 bases in between. The germline V gene encodes CDR1 MNHEY and CDR2 SVGAGI. The CDR3 extends over 13 amino acids. The CDR3 loop reads CASNEGDTGELFF. The CDR3, as DNA: TGTGCCAGCAACGAGGGGGACACCGGGGAGCTGTTTTTT.

The V gene is TRBV6-5, the J gene TRBJ1-2; tentative D call: TRBD1 (5 bases). CDR1 and CDR2 (germline): MNHEY, SVGAGI. Trimming left V 4 bases short and J 2 bases short, with 14 bases between. The CDR3 consists of 15 residues. This CDR3 reads CASSSLLGRNYGYTF. The CDR3 DNA sequence: TGTGCCAGCAGTTCCCTATTGGGGCGCAACTATGGCTACACCTTC.

V usage is TRBV10-1 and J usage is TRBJ2-1, with 11 bases fitting TRBD2. CDR1 is WNHNN and CDR2 is SYGVQD in the germline V gene (reference sequence). The CDR3 runs to 18 residues. V lost 8 bases and J lost 0; bases outside the gene matches: 12. The CDR3: CASPLVAGGACSYNEQFF. The DNA of the CDR3 is TGCGCCAGCCCCTTGGTAGCGGGAGGGGCCTGCTCCTACAATGAGCAGTTCTTC.

V usage is TRBV5-5 and J usage is TRBJ1-1, with a possible D match to TRBD1 (5 bases). V shed 0 bases and J shed 3 bases, with 12 bases lying between them. This CDR3 region has 15 residues. Germline V gene lookup returns CDR1 SGHKS and CDR2 YYEKEE (reference sequence). The CDR3 spells CASSLAQGRDTEAFF. The CDR3, as DNA: TGTGCCAGCAGCTTGGCCCAGGGTAGGGACACTGAAGCTTTCTTT.

The chain recombines TRBV25-1 with TRBJ2-1; unclear D gene. Germline lookup yields CDR1 MGHDK and CDR2 SYGVNS. The CDR3 runs 13 residues. Between the trimmed V and J ends, which lost 6 bases and 0 bases, there was a span of 6 bases. The CDR3 DNA sequence: TGTGCCAGCAGAGGTTCCTCCTACAATGAGCAGTTCTTC. Translating it yields CASRGSSYNEQFF.

The sample holds one count of this clone. The chain couples TRBV13 to TRBJ2-7; 7 bases are a match to TRBD1. The CDR3 extends over 16 amino acids. Germline values: CDR1 PRHDT, CDR2 FYEKMQ (reference sequence). The V gene end was trimmed by 2 bases and the J gene end by 4 bases; junction bases not matched to a gene: 11. The CDR3 here is CASSLSRSTGRYEQYF. CDR3 DNA: TGTGCCAGCAGCTTATCCCGCTCGACAGGGCGATACGAGCAGTACTTC. The entire variable domain, with the rest obtained from reference TRBV13 and TRBJ2-7, is as follows: AAGVIQSPRHLIKEKRETATLKCYPIPRHDTVYWYQQGPGQDPQFLISFYEKMQSDKGSIPDRFSAQQFSDYHSELNMSSLELGDSALYFCASSLSRSTGRYEQYFGPGTRLTVT.

The chain joins TRBV27 to TRBJ2-2; D not resolved. The germline V gene encodes CDR1 MNHEY and CDR2 SMNVEV (reference sequence). The V end was cut by 8 bases, the J end by 1 base, with 11 bases between. The CDR3 consists of 14 residues. CDR3 residues: CASRFLGNTGELFF. In DNA form, the CDR3 reads TGTGCCAGCCGGTTCTTAGGGAACACCGGGGAGCTGTTTTTT.

This chain joins TRBV30 and TRBJ2-1; 8 bases are shared with TRBD2. This CDR3 contains 14 residues. Germline CDR1 GTSNPN, CDR2 SVGIG (reference sequence). J lost 8 bases, V lost 3 bases, and 9 bases had no gene match. CDR3 protein: CAWRPGGRVHEQFF. CDR3 sequence (DNA): TGTGCCTGGAGGCCGGGGGGGAGGGTACATGAGCAGTTCTTC. The full variable domain, with the rest looked up from reference TRBV30 and TRBJ2-1, is SQTIHQWPATLVQPVGSPLSLECTVEGTSNPNLYWYRQAAGRGLQLLFYSVGIGQISSEVPQNLSASRPQDRQFILSSKKLLLSDSGFYLCAWRPGGRVHEQFFGPGTRLTVL.

The chain carries TRBV30 and TRBJ1-4; 7 bases agree with TRBD1. V shed 1 base, J shed 10 bases, and the junction held 9 bases outside the gene matches. Looked up from germline, CDR1 is GTSNPN and CDR2 is SVGIG (reference sequence). The CDR3 loop spans 14 amino acids. CDR3 protein: CAWSATGLLAKLFF. CDR3 sequence (DNA): TGTGCCTGGAGTGCGACAGGGTTATTAGCAAAACTGTTTTTT.

The chain uses TRBV7-9 and TRBJ2-7; D might be TRBD1 or TRBD2, each matching 5 bases. CDR1 and CDR2 (germline): SEHNR, FQNEAQ (reference sequence). Trimming removed 5 bases from V and 3 bases from J, with 8 bases in between. CDR3 size: 12 residues. The CDR3 loop is CASSGGIYEQYF. CDR3 DNA sequence: TGTGCCAGCAGCGGGGGTATCTACGAGCAGTACTTC.

The V gene is TRBV7-9, the J gene TRBJ2-1, with 8 bases that match TRBD1. V shed 5 bases and J 4 bases; nucleotides not matched to a gene: 7. This CDR3 spans 15 amino acids. From germline, CDR1 is SEHNR and CDR2 FQNEAQ (reference sequence). DNA for the CDR3: TGTGCCAGCAGCCCCCAGGGGGCGAGATACAATGAGCAGTTCTTC. Translation: CASSPQGARYNEQFF.

This chain joins TRBV7-8 and TRBJ1-1, with D unresolved. The CDR3 contains 13 residues. V was trimmed by 1 base and J by 6 bases, leaving 9 bases between them. Germline V gene sequence: CDR1 SGHVS, CDR2 FQNEAQ. The CDR3 region has the DNA TGTGCCAGCAGCTTAGGGGGTTTTTCTGAAGCTTTCTTT. Translating it yields CASSLGGFSEAFF. Variable domain in full (rest from reference TRBV7-8 and TRBJ1-1): GAGVSQSPRYKVAKRGQDVALRCDPISGHVSLFWYQQALGQGPEFLTYFQNEAQLDKSGLPSDRFFAERPEGSVSTLKIQRTQQEDSAVYLCASSLGGFSEAFFGQGTRLTVV.

The genes are TRBV11-2 and TRBJ2-1, with 8 bases that match TRBD2. J was trimmed by 7 bases and V by 1 base; bases with no gene match: 9. Looked up from germline, CDR1 is SGHAT and CDR2 is FQNNGV. The CDR3 extends over 16 amino acids. The CDR3 spells CASSLGGGAGVNEQFF. DNA of the CDR3: TGTGCCAGCAGCTTAGGAGGGGGAGCGGGAGTTAATGAGCAGTTCTTC.

The CDR3 loop reads CASSPEGVTGELFF. DNA for the CDR3: TGTGCCAGCAGCCCGGAGGGGGTCACCGGGGAGCTGTTTTTT. V and J are TRBV5-4 and TRBJ2-2, with D possibly called TRBD1 or TRBD2 (6 bases each). The V end was cut by 4 bases, the J end by 4 bases, with 11 bases between. CDR1 is SGHNT and CDR2 is YYREEE in the germline V gene (reference sequence). The CDR3 length is 14 residues.

The chain recombines TRBV7-6 with TRBJ2-5; D remains unclear. Germline CDR1 reads SGHVS; CDR2 reads FNYEAQ. Trimming shortened V by 4 bases and J by 7 bases, and 19 bases separated the two germline ends. The CDR3 sequence is 15 residues long. CDR3 coding DNA: TGTGCCAGCAGCTGGCGAGACCGAGGCTCGGGGACCCAGTACTTC. Its protein is CASSWRDRGSGTQYF.

The V and J genes are TRBV19 and TRBJ1-5; no clear D gene. Trimming cost V 3 bases and J 3 bases, with 12 bases left between them. The CDR3 consists of 15 residues. Germline V CDR1 and CDR2: LNHDA, SQIVND (reference sequence). CDR3 DNA: TGTGCCAGTAGTATTGAACAGCTTTACAATCAGCCCCAGCATTTT. Amino acids: CASSIEQLYNQPQHF.

V and J are TRBV28 and TRBJ1-5; D call uncertain. The germline V gene encodes CDR1 MDHEN and CDR2 SYDVKM. V dropped 7 bases and J dropped 7 bases, with 20 bases sitting between them. The CDR3 contains 15 residues. Here the CDR3 reads CASIASDGPGQPQHF. The CDR3 DNA reads TGTGCCAGCATCGCCTCCGACGGCCCCGGGCAGCCCCAGCATTTT. Filled out from reference TRBV28 and TRBJ1-5, the complete variable domain reads DVKVTQSSRYLVKRTGEKVFLECVQDMDHENMFWYRQDPGLGLRLIYFSYDVKMKEKGDIPEGYSVSREKKERFSLILESASTNQTSMYLCASIASDGPGQPQHFGDGTRLSIL.

The V call is TRBV4-1, the J call TRBJ2-5, with D perhaps matching TRBD2 (5 bases). With 0 bases removed from V and 2 bases from J, the gap between germline ends came to 7 bases. This CDR3 comprises 14 residues. Germline V gene data show CDR1 as MGHRA and CDR2 as YSYEKL. The CDR3 DNA sequence: TGCGCCAGCAGCCAAGATAGAGGGCAAGAGACCCAGTACTTC. It is translated as CASSQDRGQETQYF.

About this clone: Germline and junction disagree at one end, which may indicate a read error. The chain is built from TRBV7-8 and TRBJ2-5; D is perhaps TRBD1 or TRBD2 (5 bases each). The CDR3 is 13 amino acids. Germline assignment: CDR1 SGHVS and CDR2 FQNEAQ. CDR3 DNA: TGTGCCAGCAGTTTAACCCCGGGACCCCGAAAGGACTTC. This codes for CASSLTPGPRKDF.

V and J are TRBV7-2 and TRBJ1-5, with D perhaps matching TRBD1 (5 bases). This CDR3 has 15 amino acids. Trimming shortened V by 5 bases and J by 0 bases, and 11 bases separated the two germline ends. Germline V gene data show CDR1 as SGHTA and CDR2 as FQGNSA. Here the CDR3 DNA reads TGTGCCAGCAGCCAGACAGCATATAGCAATCAGCCCCAGCATTTT. Protein product: CASSQTAYSNQPQHF.

The chain uses TRBV11-2 and TRBJ1-2; no clear D. V lost 1 base to trimming and J lost 3 bases, with 12 bases between them. CDR3 length: 15 amino acids. Per germline, CDR1 SGHAT and CDR2 FQNNGV. CDR3: CASSLGGSRYYGYTF. The CDR3 DNA is TGTGCCAGCAGCTTAGGGGGAAGCCGCTACTATGGCTACACCTTC. The full variable domain, its missing parts supplied by reference TRBV11-2 and TRBJ1-2, is EAGVAQSPRYKIIEKRQSVAFWCNPISGHATLYWYQQILGQGPKLLIQFQNNGVVDDSQLPKDRFSAERLKGVDSTLKIQPAKLEDSAVYLCASSLGGSRYYGYTFGSGTRLTVV.